This T cell receptor (beta chain) was observed in a study of blood T cell repertoires in COVID-19 (TCRdb year 2020). Regarding the study in general: Samples covering the acute and convalescent phases of COVID-19 were provided by collaborators in the United States, Italy and Spain. The prospective study material was composed of cDNA or gDNA derived from T cells, B-cell-depleted T cells, or PBMCs. Nearly every sample came with metadata listing a de-identified subject ID, COVID-19 status, age in years and sex. The dataset comprised deeply sampled blood TCRbeta repertoires from subjects exposed to, actively infected with, or recovered from COVID-19. The repertoires were released in a freely available public database intended as a resource for research on the immune response to SARS-CoV-2. Where HLA class I and class II types were available, the types were taken from metadata supplied by the sample provider, not from assay-based typing. Samples were obtained from the ongoing ImmuneRACE study (first 160 participants) and from over a thousand subjects provided by 6 global collaborators. Paper-wide results and their limitations: The quantity of clinical and demographic metadata differed by source and by participant and was supplied without curation.

Collaborating institutions collected whole blood in K2EDTA tubes following their own protocols. For TCRbeta analysis, collaborators shipped samples as frozen whole blood, isolated PBMCs, or DNA extracted from either of those sample types. TCRbeta CDR3 regions were amplified from genomic DNA by means of the immunoSEQ Assay, a bias-controlled multiplex PCR. The published analysis was carried out like this. Within the assay, amplification of reference gene primers was used to estimate how many nucleated cells each sample contained. Sequence reads were collapsed and filtered to measure the absolute abundance of every unique TCRbeta CDR3 rearrangement. For each sample, productive Simpson clonality was calculated as the square root of Simpson's diversity index over productive rearrangements. Sourced from immuneACCESS, this table was stored by TCRdb with only in-frame sequences that have V and J called. A share of the clones is absent; for the studies checked, an unresolved V gene accounts for under half, and the remainder has no known explanation. The DNA was the basis for D and trimming; V, J and clone size are from that table. The sample records roughly 28,000 clones, 70% to 85% of which are singletons. The ten largest clones add up to under 2% of the sample.

This clone was observed a single time. No cognate antigen has been identified for it. One base away there is no much larger clone; base qualities are not given. This clonotype originated in an older man with active or convalescent COVID-19. Sequences were obtained from peripheral blood.

The sequence in DNA is TGTGCCAGCAGTGAGAGGGGGTTCCTCTATGGCTACACCTTC. It codes for CASSERGFLYGYTF. The chain is encoded by TRBV6-1 joined to TRBJ1-2; a tentative D call is TRBD1 (6 bases match). The V end loses 3 bases and the J end loses 4 bases, and a stretch of 12 bases separates them. CDR1 MNHNS and CDR2 SASEGT were looked up in the germline V gene. Including the terminal cysteine and phenylalanine, the CDR3 comprises 14 residues. The only DNA kept is the CDR3, 42 bases in frame from the first base.